This passage covers 9 T cell receptor beta chains from one sample sequenced in a study of T cell repertoires in cytomegalovirus infection. TCRdb called the reads again in MiXCR, with one record for every CDR3 protein. The sample contains approximately 500,000 distinct CDR3 sequences, around a quarter of which appear only once. Source material: PBMCs. These receptors originate from a human donor in good health (CMV status not recorded). Some clones in this sample may be carry-over from other donors' samples.

This chain uses TRBV7-9 with TRBJ2-1; 11 bases agree with TRBD2. The CDR3 has 13 residues. Germline lookup yields CDR1 SEHNR and CDR2 FQNEAQ (reference sequence). V dropped 5 bases and J dropped 9; count of bases not matched to a gene: 3. The CDR3 loop is CASSRLAGREQFF. CDR3 nucleotides: TGTGCCAGCAGCAGACTAGCGGGACGTGAGCAGTTCTTC. The entire variable domain, with the rest obtained from reference TRBV7-9 and TRBJ2-1, is as follows: DTGVSQNPRHKITKRGQNVTFRCDPISEHNRLYWYRQTLGQGPEFLTYFQNEAQLEKSRLLSDRFSAERPKGSFSTLEIQRTEQGDSAMYLCASSRLAGREQFFGPGTRLTVL.

This clonotype was counted ten times or more. The V and J genes are TRBV7-6 and TRBJ1-4; TRBD1 matches 10 bases. Germline V gives CDR1 SGHVS, CDR2 FNYEAQ. The junction had 10 bases not matched to a gene; V was cut back by 1 base and J by 14 bases. This CDR3 comprises 15 residues. The CDR3 protein is CASSLGVPGQGQLFF. The CDR3 region has the DNA TGTGCCAGCAGCTTAGGAGTCCCGGGACAGGGGCAGCTGTTTTTT.

At least ten counts were recorded for this clonotype. The chain couples TRBV7-2 to TRBJ1-2; tentatively, D is TRBD1 (6 bases). This CDR3 is 14 amino acids long. Germline V gene lookup returns CDR1 SGHTA and CDR2 FQGNSA. V gave up 4 bases and J gave up 4 bases, with 13 bases separating them. This CDR3 is CASSSNRAGYGYTF. For the CDR3, the DNA is TGTGCCAGCAGCTCCAACAGGGCGGGCTATGGCTACACCTTC.

CDR3 in amino acids: CASSLGQAGGEDEQFF. The CDR3 bases are TGTGCCAGCAGCTTAGGCCAGGCGGGAGGAGAGGATGAGCAGTTCTTC. The chain employs TRBV11-3 and TRBJ2-1; 8 nucleotides match TRBD2. The CDR3 has 16 amino acids. Germline values: CDR1 SGHNT, CDR2 YENEEA. With 1 base clipped from V and 8 bases from J, the junction kept 10 bases outside the gene matches.

The rearrangement uses TRBV25-1 and TRBJ1-1; D unresolved. Looked up from germline, CDR1 is MGHDK and CDR2 is SYGVNS. Trimming removed 1 base from V and 3 bases from J, with 12 bases in between. The CDR3 loop spans 15 amino acids. The CDR3 nucleotides are TGTGCCAGCAGTGAATCTGGCCGCCGGGACACTGAAGCTTTCTTT. Translated: CASSESGRRDTEAFF.

This clonotype was counted between two and nine times. The chain carries TRBV7-9 and TRBJ1-4; D not resolved. Germline CDR1 and CDR2: SEHNR and FQNEAQ (reference sequence). Trimming left V 5 bases short and J 3 bases short, with 22 bases between. The CDR3 is made up of 18 amino acids. CDR3 in amino acids: CASSRLELAVGPNEKLFF. For the CDR3, the DNA is TGTGCCAGCAGCCGATTGGAACTGGCAGTCGGGCCTAATGAAAAACTGTTTTTT. Looking up the rest from reference TRBV7-9 and TRBJ1-4 gives the full variable domain: DTGVSQNPRHKITKRGQNVTFRCDPISEHNRLYWYRQTLGQGPEFLTYFQNEAQLEKSRLLSDRFSAERPKGSFSTLEIQRTEQGDSAMYLCASSRLELAVGPNEKLFFGSGTQLSVL.

V usage is TRBV12-3 or TRBV12-4 and J usage is TRBJ2-1, with a tentative D call TRBD2 (6 bases). The CDR3 is made up of 14 amino acids. Deletions cut 3 bases from V and 8 bases from J, with 14 bases between. The CDR3 DNA reads TGTGCCAGCAGTTTCTCCGGGAGTAACTATGAGCAGTTCTTC. It encodes CASSFSGSNYEQFF.

V gene TRBV2 combines with J gene TRBJ1-5; 8 bases agree with TRBD1. J lost 1 base, V lost 6 bases, and 5 bases had no gene match. This CDR3 contains 15 residues. Germline-derived CDR1 and CDR2 are SNHLY and FYNNEI. The DNA for the CDR3 is TGTGCCAGCAGCGGACAGGGACGGAGCAATCAGCCCCAGCATTTT. Protein: CASSGQGRSNQPQHF. Supplemented by reference TRBV2 and TRBJ1-5, the full variable domain reads EPEVTQTPSHQVTQMGQEVILRCVPISNHLYFYWYRQILGQKVEFLVSFYNNEISEKSEIFDDQFSVERPDGSNFTLKIRSTKLEDSAMYFCASSGQGRSNQPQHFGDGTRLSIL.

This chain joins TRBV6-1 and TRBJ1-1; 8 bases match TRBD1. The CDR3 spans 14 residues. With V trimmed by 5 bases and J by 5 bases, 7 bases remained unmatched. Germline-derived CDR1 and CDR2 are MNHNS and SASEGT. The CDR3 region is CASSPRGPGTEAFF. In DNA, the CDR3 is TGTGCCAGCAGTCCCAGGGGGCCGGGGACTGAAGCTTTCTTT.